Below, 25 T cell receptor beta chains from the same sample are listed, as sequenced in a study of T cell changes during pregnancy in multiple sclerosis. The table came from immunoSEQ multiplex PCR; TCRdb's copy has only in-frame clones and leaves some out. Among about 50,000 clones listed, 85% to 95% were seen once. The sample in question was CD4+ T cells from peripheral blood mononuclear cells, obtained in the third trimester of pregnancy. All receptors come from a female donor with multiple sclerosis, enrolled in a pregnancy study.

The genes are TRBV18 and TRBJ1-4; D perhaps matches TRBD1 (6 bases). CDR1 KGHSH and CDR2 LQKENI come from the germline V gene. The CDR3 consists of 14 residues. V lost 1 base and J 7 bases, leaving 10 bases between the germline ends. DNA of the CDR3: TGTGCCAGCTCACCACTGTTGGACAGTGAAAAACTGTTTTTT. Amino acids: CASSPLLDSEKLFF.

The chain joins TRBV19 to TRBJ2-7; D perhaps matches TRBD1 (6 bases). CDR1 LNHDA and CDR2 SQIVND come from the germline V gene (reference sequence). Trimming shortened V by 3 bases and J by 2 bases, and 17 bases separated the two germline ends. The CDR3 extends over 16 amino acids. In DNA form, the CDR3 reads TGTGCCAGTAGTATTCACTCGCCGACAGGTCCCTACGAGCAGTACTTC. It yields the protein CASSIHSPTGPYEQYF.

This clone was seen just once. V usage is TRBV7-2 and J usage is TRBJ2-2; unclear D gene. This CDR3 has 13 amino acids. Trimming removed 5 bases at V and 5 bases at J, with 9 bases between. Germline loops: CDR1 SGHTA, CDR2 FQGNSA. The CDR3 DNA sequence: TGTGCCAGCAGCCCCATCCGGACCGGGGAGCTGTTTTTT. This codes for CASSPIRTGELFF. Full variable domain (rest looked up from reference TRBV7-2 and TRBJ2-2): GAGVSQSPSNKVTEKGKDVELRCDPISGHTALYWYRQSLGQGLEFLIYFQGNSAPDKSGLPSDRFSAERTGGSVSTLTIQRTQQEDSAVYLCASSPIRTGELFFGEGSRLTVL.

The CDR3 DNA is TGTGCCAGCAGCTTAGGACAGACTAGCGGGGGGGAAGATACGCAGTATTTT. Its protein product is CASSLGQTSGGEDTQYF. The chain couples TRBV11-3 to TRBJ2-3; TRBD2 agrees at 14 bases. The germline gives CDR1 SGHNT, CDR2 YENEEA. Losses at the gene ends were 1 base for V and 5 bases for J; bases not matched to a gene: 5. This CDR3 has 17 amino acids.

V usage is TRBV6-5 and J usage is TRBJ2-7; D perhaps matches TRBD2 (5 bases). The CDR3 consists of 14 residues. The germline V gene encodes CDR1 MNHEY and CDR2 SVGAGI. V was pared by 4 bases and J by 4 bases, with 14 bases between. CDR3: CASSSTIGVYEQYF. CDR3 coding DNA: TGTGCCAGCAGTTCTACCATCGGGGTATACGAGCAGTACTTC.

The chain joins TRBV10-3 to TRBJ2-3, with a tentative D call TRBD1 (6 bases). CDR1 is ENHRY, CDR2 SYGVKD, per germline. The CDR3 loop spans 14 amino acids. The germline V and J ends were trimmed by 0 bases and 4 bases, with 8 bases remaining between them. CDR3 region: CAISESGTPDTQYF. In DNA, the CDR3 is TGTGCCATCAGTGAGTCGGGGACACCAGATACGCAGTATTTT.

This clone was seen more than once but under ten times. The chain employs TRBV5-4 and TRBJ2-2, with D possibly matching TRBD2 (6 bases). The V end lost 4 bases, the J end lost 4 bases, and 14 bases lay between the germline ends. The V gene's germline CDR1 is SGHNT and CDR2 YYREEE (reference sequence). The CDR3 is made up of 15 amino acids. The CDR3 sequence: CASSLERVRTGELFF. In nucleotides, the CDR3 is TGTGCCAGCAGCCTGGAGCGGGTTCGCACCGGGGAGCTGTTTTTT.

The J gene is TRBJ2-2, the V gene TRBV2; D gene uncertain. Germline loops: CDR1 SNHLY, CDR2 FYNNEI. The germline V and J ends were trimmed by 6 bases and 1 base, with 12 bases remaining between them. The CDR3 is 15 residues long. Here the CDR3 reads CASRTPYRNTGELFF. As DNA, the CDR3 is TGTGCCAGCAGGACTCCGTATAGGAACACCGGGGAGCTGTTTTTT.

CDR3 region: CASSRRGSRTTNEKLFF. As DNA, the CDR3 is TGTGCCAGCAGCCGGAGGGGTTCTAGAACAACTAATGAAAAACTGTTTTTT. The chain employs TRBV5-4 and TRBJ1-4; tentative D call: TRBD1 (5 bases). CDR3 length: 17 amino acids. V lost 4 bases and J lost 0, with 16 bases in between. CDR1 SGHNT and CDR2 YYREEE come from the germline V gene (reference sequence).

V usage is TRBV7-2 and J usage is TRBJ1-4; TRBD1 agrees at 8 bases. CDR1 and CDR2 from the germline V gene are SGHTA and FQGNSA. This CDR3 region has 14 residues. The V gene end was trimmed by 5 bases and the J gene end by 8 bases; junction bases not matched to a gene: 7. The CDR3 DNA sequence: TGTGCCAGCAGCCGGGACAGGATCACCGAAAAACTGTTTTTT. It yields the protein CASSRDRITEKLFF. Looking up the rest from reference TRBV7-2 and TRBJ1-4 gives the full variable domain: GAGVSQSPSNKVTEKGKDVELRCDPISGHTALYWYRQSLGQGLEFLIYFQGNSAPDKSGLPSDRFSAERTGGSVSTLTIQRTQQEDSAVYLCASSRDRITEKLFFGSGTQLSVL.

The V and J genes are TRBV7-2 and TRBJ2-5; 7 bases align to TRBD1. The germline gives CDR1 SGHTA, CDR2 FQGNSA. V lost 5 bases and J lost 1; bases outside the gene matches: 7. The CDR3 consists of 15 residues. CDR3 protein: CASSGPGTAQETQYF. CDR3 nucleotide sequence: TGTGCCAGCAGCGGCCCCGGGACAGCCCAAGAGACCCAGTACTTC.

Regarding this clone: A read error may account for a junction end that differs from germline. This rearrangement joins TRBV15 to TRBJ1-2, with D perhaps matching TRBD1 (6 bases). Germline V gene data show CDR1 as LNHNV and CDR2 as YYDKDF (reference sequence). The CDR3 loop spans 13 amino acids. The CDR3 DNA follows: TGTGCCACCAGCAGAGGGGGGCCCTATGGCCACACCTTC. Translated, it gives CATSRGGPYGHTF.

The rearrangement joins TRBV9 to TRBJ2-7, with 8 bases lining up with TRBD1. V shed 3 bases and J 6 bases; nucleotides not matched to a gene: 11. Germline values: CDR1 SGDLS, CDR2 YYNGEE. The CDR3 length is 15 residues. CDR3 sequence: CASSAQGALSLEQYF. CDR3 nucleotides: TGTGCCAGCAGCGCTCAGGGGGCGCTTTCGCTCGAGCAGTACTTC.

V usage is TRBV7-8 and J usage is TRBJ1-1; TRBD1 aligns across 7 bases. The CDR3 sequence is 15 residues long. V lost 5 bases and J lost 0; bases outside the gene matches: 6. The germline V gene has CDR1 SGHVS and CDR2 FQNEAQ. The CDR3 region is CASSRNRGMNTEAFF. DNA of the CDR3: TGTGCCAGCAGCCGAAACAGGGGAATGAACACTGAAGCTTTCTTT.

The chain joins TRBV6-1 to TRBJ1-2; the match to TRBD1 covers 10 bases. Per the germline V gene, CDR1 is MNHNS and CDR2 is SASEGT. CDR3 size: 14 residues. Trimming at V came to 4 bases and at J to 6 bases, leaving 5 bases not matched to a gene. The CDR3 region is CASSADRGIDGYTF. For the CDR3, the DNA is TGTGCCAGCAGTGCGGACAGGGGGATCGATGGCTACACCTTC.

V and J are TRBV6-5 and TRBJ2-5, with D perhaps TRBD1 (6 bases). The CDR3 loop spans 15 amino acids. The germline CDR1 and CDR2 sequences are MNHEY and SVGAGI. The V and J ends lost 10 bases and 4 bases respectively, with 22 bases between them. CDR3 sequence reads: CATAVGQGPGETQYF. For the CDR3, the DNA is TGTGCCACAGCAGTGGGGCAGGGGCCAGGAGAGACCCAGTACTTC.

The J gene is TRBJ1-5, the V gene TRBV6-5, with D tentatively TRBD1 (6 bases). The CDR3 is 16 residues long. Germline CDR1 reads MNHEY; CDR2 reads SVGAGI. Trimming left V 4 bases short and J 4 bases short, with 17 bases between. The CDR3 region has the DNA TGTGCCAGCAGTTCTTTACAGGGTAGAGGGAATCAGCCCCAGCATTTT. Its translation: CASSSLQGRGNQPQHF.

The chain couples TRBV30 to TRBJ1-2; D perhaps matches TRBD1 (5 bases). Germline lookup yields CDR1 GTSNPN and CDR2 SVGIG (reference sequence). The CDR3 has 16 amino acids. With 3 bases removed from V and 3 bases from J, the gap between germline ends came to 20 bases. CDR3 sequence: CAWRRLTPGTYYGYTF. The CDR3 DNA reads TGTGCCTGGAGAAGACTTACTCCCGGGACTTACTATGGCTACACCTTC.

CDR3 amino acids: CASSLQGPASTDTQYF. Here the CDR3 DNA reads TGTGCCAGCAGTTTACAGGGACCAGCTAGCACAGATACGCAGTATTTT. This sequence joins TRBV2 and TRBJ2-3; possibly TRBD1 for D (6 bases). Trimming shortened V by 5 bases and J by 0 bases, and 15 bases separated the two germline ends. Per the germline V gene, CDR1 is SNHLY and CDR2 is FYNNEI. The CDR3 consists of 16 residues.

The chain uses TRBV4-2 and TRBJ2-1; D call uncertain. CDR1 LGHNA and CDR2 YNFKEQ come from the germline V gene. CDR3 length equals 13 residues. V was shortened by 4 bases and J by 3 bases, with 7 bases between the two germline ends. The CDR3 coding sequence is TGTGCCAGCAGCCTTTCCAACTACAATGAGCAGTTCTTC. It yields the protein CASSLSNYNEQFF.

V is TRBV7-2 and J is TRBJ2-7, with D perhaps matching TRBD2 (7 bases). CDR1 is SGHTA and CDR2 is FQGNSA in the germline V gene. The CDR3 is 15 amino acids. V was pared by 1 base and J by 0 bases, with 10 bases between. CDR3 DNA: TGTGCCAGCAGCTTAGAGGGGGGGCTCTCCTACGAGCAGTACTTC. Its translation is CASSLEGGLSYEQYF. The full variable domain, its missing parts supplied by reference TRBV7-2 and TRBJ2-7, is GAGVSQSPSNKVTEKGKDVELRCDPISGHTALYWYRQSLGQGLEFLIYFQGNSAPDKSGLPSDRFSAERTGGSVSTLTIQRTQQEDSAVYLCASSLEGGLSYEQYFGPGTRLTVT.

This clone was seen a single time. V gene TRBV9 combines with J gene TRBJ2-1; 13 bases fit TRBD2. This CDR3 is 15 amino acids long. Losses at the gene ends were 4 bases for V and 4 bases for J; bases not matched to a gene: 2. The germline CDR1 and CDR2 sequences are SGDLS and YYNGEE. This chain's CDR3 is CASSRGLAGYNEQFF. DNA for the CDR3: TGTGCCAGCAGCCGGGGACTAGCGGGATACAATGAGCAGTTCTTC.

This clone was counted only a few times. The CDR3 region has the DNA TGTGCCATCAGTGAGTCCGCGATGGGGCAAGCCCGCACAGATACGCAGTATTTT. Its protein product is CAISESAMGQARTDTQYF. The chain carries TRBV10-3 and TRBJ2-3; a weak D match, TRBD1 (5 bases). The germline V gene encodes CDR1 ENHRY and CDR2 SYGVKD. Trimming left V 0 bases short and J 1 base short, with 17 bases between. The CDR3 consists of 18 residues.

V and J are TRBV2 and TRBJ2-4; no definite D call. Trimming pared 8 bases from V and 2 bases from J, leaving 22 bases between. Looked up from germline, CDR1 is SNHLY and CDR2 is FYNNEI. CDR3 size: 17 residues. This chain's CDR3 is CASQNIYPGGSKNIQYF. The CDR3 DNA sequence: TGTGCCAGCCAAAACATATATCCAGGTGGTTCCAAAAACATTCAGTACTTC.

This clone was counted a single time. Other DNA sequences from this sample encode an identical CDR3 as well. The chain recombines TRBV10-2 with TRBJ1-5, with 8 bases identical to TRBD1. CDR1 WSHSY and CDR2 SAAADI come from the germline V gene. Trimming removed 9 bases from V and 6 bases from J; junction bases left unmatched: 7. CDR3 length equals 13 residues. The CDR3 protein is CASSRQGSQPQHF. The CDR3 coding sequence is TGCGCCAGTAGCCGACAGGGGTCTCAGCCCCAGCATTTT.